This T cell receptor (beta chain) appears in the sequencing data of a study of blood T cells in healthy people across ages. Each sample used at least 6 million PBMCs. Alongside a J-beta primer mix, a sample-barcoded 5' primer served in a second PCR lasting about 6 to 12 cycles. From the 5' RACE reads, TCRdb called clonotypes with MiXCR, one entry per CDR3 protein. This sample yields about 640,000 distinct CDR3 sequences, of which around 54% are seen a single time; over 35% belongs to the top ten. Germline values: CDR1 SGHVS, CDR2 FQNEAQ. The CDR3 extends over 15 amino acids. V dropped 5 bases and J dropped 1; count of bases not matched to a gene: 8.

This TCR was sampled from a man aged 55 to 70 in good health. The chain is built from TRBV7-8 and TRBJ2-7; 7 bases line up with TRBD2. Sequencing was done on a sample of blood. CDR3 coding DNA: TGTGCCAGCAGCCCCAGCGGGATCTCGTCCTACGAGCAGTACTTC. Amino acid sequence: CASSPSGISSYEQYF.